This T cell receptor beta chain was retrieved from a study of technical replicates of blood from a handful of donors. Sequencing used immunoSEQ multiplex PCR; TCRdb keeps in-frame clones, though not all of them. The sample includes tens of thousands of clones, 90% of them seen just once. Germline lookup yields CDR1 SGDLS and CDR2 YYNGEE. V was pared by 0 bases and J by 4 bases, with 14 bases between. CDR3 length: 15 amino acids. This receptor was obtained from a human donor in good health. Some clones in this sample may be carry-over from other donors' samples. The J gene is TRBJ2-7, the V gene TRBV9, with a tentative D call TRBD1 (6 bases). Sequenced material: PBMCs. In nucleotides, the CDR3 is TGTGCCAGCAGCGTAGCCCCCAGGGGAGCTTACGAGCAGTACTTC. Its protein product is CASSVAPRGAYEQYF.